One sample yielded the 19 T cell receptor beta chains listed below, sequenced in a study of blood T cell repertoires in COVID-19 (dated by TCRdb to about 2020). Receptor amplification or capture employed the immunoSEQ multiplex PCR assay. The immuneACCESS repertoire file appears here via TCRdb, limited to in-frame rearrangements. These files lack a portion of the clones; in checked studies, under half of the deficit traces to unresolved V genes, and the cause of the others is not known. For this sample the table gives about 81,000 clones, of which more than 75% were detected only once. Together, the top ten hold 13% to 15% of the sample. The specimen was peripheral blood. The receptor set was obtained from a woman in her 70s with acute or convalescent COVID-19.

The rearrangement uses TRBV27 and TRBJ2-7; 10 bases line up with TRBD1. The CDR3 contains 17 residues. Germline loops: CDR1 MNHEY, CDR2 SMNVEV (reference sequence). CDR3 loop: CASSLSGTGDPLFELYV. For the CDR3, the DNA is TGTGCCAGCAGTTTATCAGGGACAGGGGACCCCCTTTTTGAGCTGTACGTC.

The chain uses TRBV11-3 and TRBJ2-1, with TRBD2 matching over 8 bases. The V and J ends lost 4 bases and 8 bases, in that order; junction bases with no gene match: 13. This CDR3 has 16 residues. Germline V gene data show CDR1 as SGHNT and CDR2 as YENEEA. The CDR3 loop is CASSWTTSGGLDEQFF. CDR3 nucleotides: TGTGCCAGCAGCTGGACGACCTCGGGAGGGCTCGATGAGCAGTTCTTC. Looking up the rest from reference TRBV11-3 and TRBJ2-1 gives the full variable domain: EAGVVQSPRYKIIEKKQPVAFWCNPISGHNTLYWYLQNLGQGPELLIRYENEEAVDDSQLPKDRFSAERLKGVDSTLKIQPAELGDSAVYLCASSWTTSGGLDEQFFGPGTRLTVL.

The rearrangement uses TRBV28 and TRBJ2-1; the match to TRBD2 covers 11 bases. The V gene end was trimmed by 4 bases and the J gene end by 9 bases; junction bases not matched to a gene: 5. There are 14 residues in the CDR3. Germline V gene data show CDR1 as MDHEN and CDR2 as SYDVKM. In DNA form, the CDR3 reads TGTGCCAGCAGTTATATAGCGGGAGGGTCTGAGCAGTTCTTC. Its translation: CASSYIAGGSEQFF.

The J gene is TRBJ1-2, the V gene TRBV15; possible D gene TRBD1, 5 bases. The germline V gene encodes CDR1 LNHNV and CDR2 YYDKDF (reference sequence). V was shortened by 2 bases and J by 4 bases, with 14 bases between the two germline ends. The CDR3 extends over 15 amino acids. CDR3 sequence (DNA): TGTGCCACCAGCAGACCGGGACTAAACCTCTATGGCTACACCTTC. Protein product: CATSRPGLNLYGYTF.

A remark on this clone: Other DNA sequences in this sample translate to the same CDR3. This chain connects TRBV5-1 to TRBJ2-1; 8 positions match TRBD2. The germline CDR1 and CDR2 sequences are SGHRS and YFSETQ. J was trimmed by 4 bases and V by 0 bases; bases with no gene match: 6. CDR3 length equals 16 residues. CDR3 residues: CASSLEGGGLYNEQFF. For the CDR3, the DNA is TGCGCCAGCAGCTTGGAGGGCGGGGGGTTGTACAATGAGCAGTTCTTC.

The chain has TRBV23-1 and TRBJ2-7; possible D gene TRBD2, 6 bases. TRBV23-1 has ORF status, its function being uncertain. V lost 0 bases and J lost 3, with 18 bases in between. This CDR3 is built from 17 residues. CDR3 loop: CASSQSQCGAGGYEQYV. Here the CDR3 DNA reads TGCGCCAGCAGTCAATCTCAGTGCGGGGCGGGCGGCTACGAGCAGTACGTC.

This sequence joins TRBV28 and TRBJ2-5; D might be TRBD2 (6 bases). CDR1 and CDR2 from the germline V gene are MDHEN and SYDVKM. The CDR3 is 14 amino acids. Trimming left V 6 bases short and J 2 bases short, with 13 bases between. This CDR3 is CASRPGRGQETQYF. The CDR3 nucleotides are TGTGCCAGCAGACCAGGGCGGGGACAAGAGACCCAGTACTTC.

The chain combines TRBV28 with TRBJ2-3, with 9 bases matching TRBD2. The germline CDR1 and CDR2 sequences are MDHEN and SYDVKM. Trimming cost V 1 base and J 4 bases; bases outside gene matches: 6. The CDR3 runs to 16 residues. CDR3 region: CASSLYAGGWSDTQYF. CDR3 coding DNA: TGTGCCAGCAGTTTATATGCGGGGGGGTGGTCAGATACGCAGTATTTT.

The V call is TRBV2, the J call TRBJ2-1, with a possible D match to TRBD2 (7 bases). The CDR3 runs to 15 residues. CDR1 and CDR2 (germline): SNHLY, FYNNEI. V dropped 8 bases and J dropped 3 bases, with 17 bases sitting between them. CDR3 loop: CASRGAGGYYNEQFF. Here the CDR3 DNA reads TGTGCCAGCCGGGGGGCCGGGGGATACTACAATGAGCAGTTCTTC.

The CDR3 spells CASIQTGLSGYTF. The CDR3 coding sequence is TGTGCCAGCATCCAAACAGGGCTTAGTGGCTACACCTTC. The chain recombines TRBV5-4 with TRBJ1-2; D is possibly TRBD1 (6 bases). CDR1 and CDR2 from the germline V gene are SGHNT and YYREEE (reference sequence). V was clipped by 6 bases and J by 7 bases, with 16 bases between them. This CDR3 spans 13 amino acids.

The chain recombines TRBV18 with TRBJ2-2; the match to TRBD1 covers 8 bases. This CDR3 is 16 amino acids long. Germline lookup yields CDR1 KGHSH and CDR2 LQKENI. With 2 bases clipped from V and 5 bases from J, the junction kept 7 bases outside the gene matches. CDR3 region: CASSPDSTGGTGELFF. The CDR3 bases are TGTGCCAGCTCACCAGATTCCACAGGGGGAACCGGGGAGCTGTTTTTT.

As DNA, the CDR3 is TGTGCCAGTAGTATCGAGGATTCACCCCTCCACTTT. It is translated as CASSIEDSPLHF. The chain has TRBV19 and TRBJ1-6, with D hard to call. Trimming stripped 3 bases from V and 8 bases from J, with 5 bases between. The germline V gene encodes CDR1 LNHDA and CDR2 SQIVND (reference sequence). The CDR3 length is 12 residues.

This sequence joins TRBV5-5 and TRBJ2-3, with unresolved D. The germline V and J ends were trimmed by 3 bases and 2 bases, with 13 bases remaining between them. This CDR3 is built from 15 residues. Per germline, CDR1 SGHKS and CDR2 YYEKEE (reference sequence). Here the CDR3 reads CASSSLKKITDTQYF. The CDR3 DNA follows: TGTGCCAGCAGCTCACTCAAGAAAATCACAGATACGCAGTATTTT.

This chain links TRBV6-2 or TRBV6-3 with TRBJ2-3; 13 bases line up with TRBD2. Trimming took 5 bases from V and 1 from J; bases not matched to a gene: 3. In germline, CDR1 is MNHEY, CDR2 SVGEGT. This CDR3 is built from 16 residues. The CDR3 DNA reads TGTGCCAGCAGTCCCGGGACTAGCGGGGGCACAGATACGCAGTATTTT. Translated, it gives CASSPGTSGGTDTQYF.

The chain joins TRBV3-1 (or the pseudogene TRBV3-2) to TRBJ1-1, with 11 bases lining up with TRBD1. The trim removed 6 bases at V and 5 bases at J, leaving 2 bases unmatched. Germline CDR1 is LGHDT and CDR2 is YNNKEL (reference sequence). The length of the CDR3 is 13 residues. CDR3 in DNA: TGTGCCAGCAGGGGACAGGGGGGGACTGAAGCTTTCTTT. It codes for CASRGQGGTEAFF.

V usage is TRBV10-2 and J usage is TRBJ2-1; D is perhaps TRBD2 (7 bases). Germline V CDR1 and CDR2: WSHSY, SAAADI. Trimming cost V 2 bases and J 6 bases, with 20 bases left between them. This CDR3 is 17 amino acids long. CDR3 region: CASSEVEGGRLRNEQFF. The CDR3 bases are TGCGCCAGCAGTGAGGTGGAGGGGGGGCGACTACGCAATGAGCAGTTCTTC.

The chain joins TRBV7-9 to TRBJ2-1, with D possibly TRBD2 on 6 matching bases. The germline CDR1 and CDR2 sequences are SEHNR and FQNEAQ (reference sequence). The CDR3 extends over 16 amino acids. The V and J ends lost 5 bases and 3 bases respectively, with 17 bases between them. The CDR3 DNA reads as TGTGCCAGCAGCCCTGAATGGGGGGAGCACTACAATGAGCAGTTCTTC. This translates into CASSPEWGEHYNEQFF.

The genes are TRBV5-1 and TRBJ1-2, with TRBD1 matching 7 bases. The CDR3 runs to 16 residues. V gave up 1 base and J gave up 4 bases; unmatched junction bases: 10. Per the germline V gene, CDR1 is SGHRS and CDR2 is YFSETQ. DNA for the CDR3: TGCGCCAGCAGCTTGATACCGGTAGACAGGGTCTATGGCTACACCTTC. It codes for CASSLIPVDRVYGYTF.

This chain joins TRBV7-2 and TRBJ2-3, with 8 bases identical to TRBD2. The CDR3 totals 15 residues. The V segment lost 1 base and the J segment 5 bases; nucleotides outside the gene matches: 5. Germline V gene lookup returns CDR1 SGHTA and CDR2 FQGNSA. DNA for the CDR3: TGTGCCAGCAGCTTAGGCGGCGGGGGGATAGATACGCAGTATTTT. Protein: CASSLGGGGIDTQYF.